Below, 3 T cell receptor beta chains from the same sample are listed, as sequenced in a study of blood T cell repertoires in COVID-19. Sequencing was performed with immunoSEQ multiplex PCR; in TCRdb, only in-frame clones are kept and a portion is missing. The sample comprises more than 85,000 clones, about 85% of which are singletons, and roughly 40% rests with the top ten. Sequencing used peripheral blood. The receptors shown here come from a man older than 75 with acute or convalescent COVID-19.

This chain uses TRBV7-2 with TRBJ2-1; D might be TRBD2 (6 bases). The length of the CDR3 is 16 residues. Trimming took 5 bases from V and 7 from J, leaving 21 bases between them. Germline V gives CDR1 SGHTA, CDR2 FQGNSA. The CDR3 region is CASSGVRPGVGNEQFF. CDR3 coding DNA: TGTGCCAGCAGCGGAGTGAGGCCGGGGGTGGGAAATGAGCAGTTCTTC.

V is TRBV13 and J is TRBJ2-5; unclear D gene. There are 15 residues in the CDR3. V lost 0 bases and J lost 1, with 9 bases in between. Germline-derived CDR1 and CDR2 are PRHDT and FYEKMQ (reference sequence). The CDR3: CASSLGRQRQETQYF. CDR3 sequence (DNA): TGTGCCAGCAGCTTAGGCCGGCAGCGCCAAGAGACCCAGTACTTC.

This clone has just one count. The chain joins TRBV19 to TRBJ1-5; maybe TRBD1 (5 bases). The CDR3 is 14 amino acids. Germline CDR1 is LNHDA and CDR2 is SQIVND (reference sequence). The V end lost 7 bases, the J end lost 0 bases, and 10 bases lay between the germline ends. For the CDR3, the DNA is TGTGCCAGTAACTTCCAGGGTAGCAATCAGCCCCAGCATTTT. Protein: CASNFQGSNQPQHF.